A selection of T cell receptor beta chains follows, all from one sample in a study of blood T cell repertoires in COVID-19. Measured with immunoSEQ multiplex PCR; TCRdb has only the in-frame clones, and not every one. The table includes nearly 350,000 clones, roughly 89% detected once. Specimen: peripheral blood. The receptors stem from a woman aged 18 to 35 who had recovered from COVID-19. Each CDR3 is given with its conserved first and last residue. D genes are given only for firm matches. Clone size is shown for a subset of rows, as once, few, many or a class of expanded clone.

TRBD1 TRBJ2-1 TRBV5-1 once TGCGCCAGCAGCCCACAGGGACAGAAGTCCAATGAGCAGTTCTTC CASSPQGQKSNEQFF
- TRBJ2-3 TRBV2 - TGTGCCAGCAGTCCCTACTTGGCAGATACGCAGTATTTT CASSPYLADTQYF
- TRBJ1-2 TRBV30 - TGTGCCTGGACACTCGGGACTAACTATGGCTACACCTTC CAWTLGTNYGYTF
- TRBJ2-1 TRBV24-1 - TGTGCCACCAGTGACTCCTGGGCCCACAATGAGCAGTTCTTC CATSDSWAHNEQFF
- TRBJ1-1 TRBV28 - TGTGCCACGAGGAGGATGAACACTGAAGCTTTCTTT CATRRMNTEAFF
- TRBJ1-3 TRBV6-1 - TGTGCCAGCAGTCTTGACAGGCTCGGGAACACCATATATTTT CASSLDRLGNTIYF
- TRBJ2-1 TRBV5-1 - TGCGCCAGCAGCCCCGACAGGCCTTCCTACAATGAGCAGTTCTTC CASSPDRPSYNEQFF
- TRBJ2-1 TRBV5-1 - TGCGCCAGCAGCTCCACCCGGCCGGGCGGGGAGCAGTTCTTC CASSSTRPGGEQFF
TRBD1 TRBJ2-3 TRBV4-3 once TGCGCCAGCAGCTTCTCCTACGGGACAGGCACAGATACGCAGTATTTT CASSFSYGTGTDTQYF
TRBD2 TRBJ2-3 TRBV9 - TGTGCCAGCACCCGGAGCGGGAGGAGCACAGATACGCAGTATTTT CASTRSGRSTDTQYF
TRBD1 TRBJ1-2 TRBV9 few TGTGCCAGCAGTTACGGACCTTGGACAGGAGGGTATGGCTACACCTTC CASSYGPWTGGYGYTF
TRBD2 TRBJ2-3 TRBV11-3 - TGTGCCAGCAGCCCGAGACTAGCGGGAGGGCCGGGTACGCAGTATTTT CASSPRLAGGPGTQYF
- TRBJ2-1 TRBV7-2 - TGTGCCAGCAGCTTAGGTCGAGACAATGAGCAGTTCTTC CASSLGRDNEQFF
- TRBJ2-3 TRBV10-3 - TGTGCCATCCGGAATAGCGGATCTCGCACAGATACGCAGTATTTT CAIRNSGSRTDTQYF
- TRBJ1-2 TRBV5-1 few TGCGCCAGCAGCTTGTCCGGGAATGGCTACACCTTC CASSLSGNGYTF
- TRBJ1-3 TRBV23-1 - TGCGCCAGCAGTCGTTGGCTGCAGGGTTCGGTTGGAAACACCATATATTTT CASSRWLQGSVGNTIYF
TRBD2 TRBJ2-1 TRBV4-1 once TGCGCCAGCAGCCAAGAACCTCTGAGCGGGACGCACAATGAGCAGTTCTTC CASSQEPLSGTHNEQFF
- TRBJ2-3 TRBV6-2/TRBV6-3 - TGTGCCAGCAGCACCGGCCGCGGGGTCCCAAACACAGATACGCAGTATTTT CASSTGRGVPNTDTQYF
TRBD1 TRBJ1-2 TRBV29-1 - TGCAGCGTCGTGGGACAGGGGGCGATTGGCTACACCTTC CSVVGQGAIGYTF
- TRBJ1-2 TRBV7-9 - TGTGCCAGCAGCCGACAGGCAACTAACTATGGCTACACCTTC CASSRQATNYGYTF
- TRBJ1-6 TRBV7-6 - TGTGCGGCCCACCAGGCCCTCCACTTT CAAHQALHF
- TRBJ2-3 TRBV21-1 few TGTGCCAGCAGCCAAAGCGGGAGGAAGTCGGATACGCAGTATTTT CASSQSGRKSDTQYF
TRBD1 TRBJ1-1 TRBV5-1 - TGCGCCAGCGGACGACAGGGTAGGACTGAAGCTTTCTTT CASGRQGRTEAFF
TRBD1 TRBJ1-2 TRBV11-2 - TGTGCCAGCAGCTTATACCCGGGACAGGGTGAAACTGGCTACACCTTC CASSLYPGQGETGYTF
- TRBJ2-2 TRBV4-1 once TGCGCCAGCAGCCAATTAATGCGTTCCACCACCGGGGAGCTGTTTTTT CASSQLMRSTTGELFF
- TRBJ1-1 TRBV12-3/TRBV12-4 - TGTGCCAGCAGTCCCCCGGCGGGCAGAGAAGCTTTCTTT CASSPPAGREAFF
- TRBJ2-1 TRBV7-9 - TGTGCCAGCAGCACGATCGAGAGGGCGGACAATGAGCAGTTCTTC CASSTIERADNEQFF
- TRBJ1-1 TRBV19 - TGTGCCAGTAGTAGCCTCGGGGAGGCTTTCTTT CASSSLGEAFF
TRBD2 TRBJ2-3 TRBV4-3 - TGCGCCAGCAGCCAAGATCTAGCGGGAGGAACAGATACGCAGTATTTT CASSQDLAGGTDTQYF
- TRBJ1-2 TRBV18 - TGTGCCAGCTCACCTGGGGAGCGGGGCTACACCTTC CASSPGERGYTF
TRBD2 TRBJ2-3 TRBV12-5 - TGTGCTAGTGGTTTGGTACATTTAGGACTAGCGGGTCTACCCTCTAGCACAGATACGCAGTATTTT CASGLVHLGLAGLPSSTDTQYF
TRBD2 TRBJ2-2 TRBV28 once TGTGCCAGCAGTCCACTCCTCTTACGGGCCCGGGGGGGAGACACCGGGGAGCTGTTTTTT CASSPLLLRARGGDTGELFF
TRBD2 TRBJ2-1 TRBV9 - TGTGCCAGCAGTTTAGCGGGAGCCAATGAGCAGTTCTTC CASSLAGANEQFF
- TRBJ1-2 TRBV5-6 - TGTGCCAGCAGCTTGGGCGGGAGGGCCCCACCGGGCGGCTACACCTTC CASSLGGRAPPGGYTF
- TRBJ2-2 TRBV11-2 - TGTGCCAGCAGCAACCGGTTTGGCACCGGGGAGCTGTTTTTT CASSNRFGTGELFF
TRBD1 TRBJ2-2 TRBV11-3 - TGTGCCAGCAGCTTACGGACAGGGTGGACCGGGGAGCTGTTTTTT CASSLRTGWTGELFF
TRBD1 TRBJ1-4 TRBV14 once TGTGCCAGCAGCCAAGTCGTTGGAACAGGGGGCATCGGTAATGAAAAACTGTTTTTT CASSQVVGTGGIGNEKLFF
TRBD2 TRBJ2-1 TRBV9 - TGTGCCAGCAGCCCGGGGGGGGCAGGGCAAGGCAATGAGCAGTTCTTC CASSPGGAGQGNEQFF
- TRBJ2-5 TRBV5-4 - TGTGCCAGTTCACAACCGGGCCAAGAGACCCAGTACTTC CASSQPGQETQYF
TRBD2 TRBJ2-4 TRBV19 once TGTGCCAGTAGTATAGGGGTAGCGGGAGACAAAAACATTCAGTACTTC CASSIGVAGDKNIQYF
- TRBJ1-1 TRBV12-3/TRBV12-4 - TGTGCCGGCAGTATGTTACAGCTTGAAGCTTTCTTT CAGSMLQLEAFF
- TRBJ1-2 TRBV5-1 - TGCGCCAGCAGCTCCTGGGAAGGGGAGGTTTATGGCTACACCTTC CASSSWEGEVYGYTF
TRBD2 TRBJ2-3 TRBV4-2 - TGTGCCAGCAGCCAAACATTTAGCGGGCTAAGCACAGATACGCAGTATTTT CASSQTFSGLSTDTQYF
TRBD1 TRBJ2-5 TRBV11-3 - TGTGCCAGCAGCTTAGATCAGGGGGCCAGAGAGACCCAGTACTTC CASSLDQGARETQYF
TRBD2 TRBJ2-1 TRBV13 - TGTGCCAGCAGCTATGGACTAGCGGGAGGGAATGAGCAGTTCTTC CASSYGLAGGNEQFF
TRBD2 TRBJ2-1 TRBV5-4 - TGTGCCAGCAGCCCGACTAGCGGGCCTTACAATGAGCAGTTCTTC CASSPTSGPYNEQFF
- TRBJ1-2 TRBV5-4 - TGTGCCAGCAGCACACCGACAGGCGGCTATGGCTACACCTTC CASSTPTGGYGYTF
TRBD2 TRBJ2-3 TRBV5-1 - TGCGCCAGCAGCTTTAATCTAGCGGGAAGATCAGATACGCAGTATTTT CASSFNLAGRSDTQYF
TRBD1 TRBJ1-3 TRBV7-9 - TGTGCCAGCAGCTCCGGGGACAGGGCATACTCTGGAAACACCATATATTTT CASSSGDRAYSGNTIYF
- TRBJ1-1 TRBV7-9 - TGTGCCAGCAGCTTTGGCGGACTGGGGGGGAACACTGAAGCTTTCTTT CASSFGGLGGNTEAFF
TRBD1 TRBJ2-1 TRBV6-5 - TGTGCCAGCAGACCCGGGACAGGGGTCTACAATGAGCAGTTCTTC CASRPGTGVYNEQFF
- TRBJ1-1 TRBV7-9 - TGTGCCAGCAGTACTCTCCGGGGGGAGAACACTGAAGCTTTCTTT CASSTLRGENTEAFF
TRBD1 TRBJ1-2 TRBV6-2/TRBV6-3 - TGTGCCAGCAGCTCCTCCCGCAGGGGGCGTACATATGGCTACACCTTC CASSSSRRGRTYGYTF